This passage covers 22 T cell receptor beta chains from one sample sequenced in a study of human T cells and chemical hapten exposure. Regarding time point: pre-sensitization, week 0. Described treatment: therapeutic diphenylcyclopropenone sensitization with weekly scalp DPC. Using its own MiXCR run on the RACE reads, TCRdb lists one record per CDR3 protein. The repertoire holds tens of thousands of distinct CDR3 sequences, with 9.6% as singletons. The input for sequencing was whole blood, taken in connection with sensitization to the hapten diphenylcyclopropenone (DPC). These receptors were obtained from a woman between 40 and 50 years old with alopecia areata. Some clones in this sample may be carry-over from other donors' samples.

This clonotype was observed a few times. The CDR3: CAISEGGRMTYGYTF. Written as DNA, the CDR3 is TGTGCCATCAGTGAGGGGGGGAGAATGACCTATGGCTACACCTTC. V is TRBV10-3 and J is TRBJ1-2; possible D gene TRBD1, 5 bases. Trimming pared 2 bases from V and 4 bases from J, leaving 14 bases between. The germline CDR1 and CDR2 sequences are ENHRY and SYGVKD. There are 15 residues in the CDR3.

This chain uses TRBV28 with TRBJ2-1; D is unclear. CDR3 length equals 12 residues. Germline V CDR1 and CDR2: MDHEN, SYDVKM. Trimming shortened V by 8 bases and J by 9 bases, and 14 bases separated the two germline ends. The CDR3 sequence: CASPNDAGEQFF. The CDR3 DNA reads TGTGCCAGCCCCAACGACGCCGGTGAGCAGTTCTTC.

In this sample, this clonotype turned up many times. The V and J genes are TRBV20-1 and TRBJ1-2; D is possibly TRBD1 (5 bases). The CDR3 loop spans 14 amino acids. The germline V and J ends were trimmed by 5 bases and 1 base, with 14 bases remaining between them. Germline assignment: CDR1 DFQATT and CDR2 SNEGSKA (reference sequence). In DNA, the CDR3 is TGCAGTGCTCCTGACAGCGCCTTTAACTATGGCTACACCTTC. Encoded protein: CSAPDSAFNYGYTF.

A remark on this clonotype: Since a much larger clone is just one base distant, this may be a read error. This rearrangement joins TRBV28 to TRBJ1-1, with D uncertain. Germline assignment: CDR1 MDHEN and CDR2 SYDVKM. V was shortened by 3 bases and J by 8 bases, with 25 bases between the two germline ends. The CDR3 sequence is 17 residues long. The CDR3 is CASSFQLEIRGRREAFF. CDR3 DNA: TGTGCCAGCAGTTTTCAGTTGGAGATACGAGGCAGGCGAGAAGCTTTCTTT.

The V call is TRBV6-5, the J call TRBJ2-3; 9 bases align to TRBD1. Germline trimming cut 9 bases from V and 7 bases from J; bases unmatched to any gene: 8. CDR1 MNHEY and CDR2 SVGAGI come from the germline V gene. The CDR3 has 13 residues. The CDR3 bases are TGTGCCAGAAGGGACAGGGCACAAAATACGCAGTATTTT. It specifies CARRDRAQNTQYF.

This clonotype was found a few times. V and J are TRBV29-1 and TRBJ2-7; D unclear. The CDR3 length is 13 residues. V was pared by 0 bases and J by 0 bases, with 6 bases between. Germline CDR1 is SQVTM and CDR2 is ANQGSEA. The CDR3 loop is CSVEDDRSYEQYF. For the CDR3, the DNA is TGCAGCGTTGAAGACGACCGCTCCTACGAGCAGTACTTC.

Only a few counts were recorded for this clonotype. The rearrangement joins TRBV4-1 to TRBJ2-1; 10 bases are a match to TRBD1. Germline trimming cut 3 bases from V and 6 bases from J; bases unmatched to any gene: 5. This CDR3 has 15 amino acids. Germline values: CDR1 MGHRA, CDR2 YSYEKL. CDR3 loop: CASSHPGTGVNEQFF. The CDR3 DNA reads as TGCGCCAGCAGCCATCCCGGGACAGGGGTCAATGAGCAGTTCTTC.

The rearrangement joins TRBV6-6 to TRBJ2-3; D unresolved. The germline V gene has CDR1 MNHNY and CDR2 SVGAGI (reference sequence). The CDR3 is 15 residues long. Trimming removed 6 bases at V and 2 bases at J, with 15 bases between. CDR3 DNA: TGTGCCAGCAGCGGCCAAAAGTACCTCACAGATACGCAGTATTTT. This sequence encodes CASSGQKYLTDTQYF.

This clonotype was counted at least ten times. The chain carries TRBV27 and TRBJ2-3, with D possibly being TRBD1 or TRBD2 (6 bases each). CDR3 length: 14 residues. Trimming left V 2 bases short and J 6 bases short, with 12 bases between. The germline V gene has CDR1 MNHEY and CDR2 SMNVEV (reference sequence). The CDR3 nucleotides are TGTGCCAGCAGTTTAGGGGGGCGATGGGATACGCAGTATTTT. Its translation: CASSLGGRWDTQYF.

This clonotype occurred a few times. This chain links TRBV7-2 with TRBJ1-2, with TRBD1 identical over 9 bases. Trimming cost V 4 bases and J 8 bases; bases outside gene matches: 8. The CDR3 runs 14 residues. Germline values: CDR1 SGHTA, CDR2 FQGNSA. CDR3 in amino acids: CASSSFRTGEGYTF. The CDR3 region has the DNA TGTGCCAGCAGCTCATTTCGGACAGGGGAAGGCTACACCTTC.

This clonotype showed up just a few times. This chain connects TRBV11-1 to TRBJ2-7; the D gene is possibly TRBD2 (5 bases). The CDR3 runs 14 residues. Trimming stripped 1 base from V and 7 bases from J, with 14 bases between. Germline V gene lookup returns CDR1 SGHAT and CDR2 FQDESV (reference sequence). The CDR3 reads CASSLDPGVGEQYF. CDR3 sequence (DNA): TGTGCCAGCAGCTTAGATCCCGGGGTAGGGGAGCAGTACTTC.

This clonotype occurred a few times. J is TRBJ2-7 and V is TRBV28; perhaps TRBD1 as D (6 bases). Germline CDR1 and CDR2: MDHEN and SYDVKM. CDR3 length: 14 amino acids. The V gene lost 3 bases and the J gene lost 2 bases, with 11 bases spanning the gap. The CDR3 DNA reads as TGTGCCAGCAGTTTGGGCGGACAGCCCTACGAGCAGTACTTC. Translated: CASSLGGQPYEQYF.

This clonotype came up many times. The rearrangement links TRBV7-9 to TRBJ2-1; maybe TRBD2 (7 bases). Germline values: CDR1 SEHNR, CDR2 FQNEAQ (reference sequence). The CDR3 runs to 13 residues. Trimming shortened V by 5 bases and J by 7 bases, and 12 bases separated the two germline ends. Written as DNA, the CDR3 is TGTGCCAGCAGCCAAGGGGGGGCAAATGAGCAGTTCTTC. Protein sequence: CASSQGGANEQFF.

This clonotype was seen a few times. The chain combines TRBV30 with TRBJ2-1, with D possibly TRBD2 on 5 matching bases. This CDR3 spans 15 amino acids. Germline V lookup: CDR1 GTSNPN, CDR2 SVGIG (reference sequence). Trimming shortened V by 0 bases and J by 4 bases, and 13 bases separated the two germline ends. The CDR3 DNA reads as TGTGCCTGGAGTGTACTGACCGGGGTTTACAATGAGCAGTTCTTC. Protein sequence: CAWSVLTGVYNEQFF.

This sequence joins TRBV28 and TRBJ2-1; possible D gene TRBD2, 6 bases. The CDR3 sequence is 15 residues long. Germline CDR1 is MDHEN and CDR2 is SYDVKM. Trimming took off 5 bases at V and 6 bases at J, with 17 bases between the two ends. The CDR3 DNA is TGTGCCAGCAGTACAGCCGCGGGGCTTGTCAATGAGCAGTTCTTC. The encoded protein is CASSTAAGLVNEQFF. The variable domain in full, completed from reference TRBV28 and TRBJ2-1, reads DVKVTQSSRYLVKRTGEKVFLECVQDMDHENMFWYRQDPGLGLRLIYFSYDVKMKEKGDIPEGYSVSREKKERFSLILESASTNQTSMYLCASSTAAGLVNEQFFGPGTRLTVL.

This clonotype has a handful of counts. The chain has TRBV28 and TRBJ2-5; D ambiguous. The V gene's germline CDR1 is MDHEN and CDR2 SYDVKM. V was trimmed by 6 bases and J by 5 bases, leaving 16 bases between them. The CDR3 consists of 14 residues. CDR3 sequence: CASREQIREETQYF. The CDR3 coding sequence is TGTGCCAGCAGGGAACAGATCAGAGAGGAGACCCAGTACTTC.

This clonotype was counted many times. The J gene is TRBJ2-7, the V gene TRBV6-2 or TRBV6-3; no clear D gene. Germline V gives CDR1 MNHEY, CDR2 SVGEGT. The CDR3 runs to 13 residues. Between the trimmed V and J ends, which lost 4 bases and 3 bases, there was a span of 10 bases. Here the CDR3 reads CASSSTLNYEQYF. CDR3 DNA: TGTGCCAGCAGTTCCACACTGAACTACGAGCAGTACTTC.

At least ten counts were recorded for this clonotype. The chain links TRBV4-1 to TRBJ2-4, with 11 bases aligning to TRBD1. Germline loops: CDR1 MGHRA, CDR2 YSYEKL. The CDR3 totals 15 residues. V dropped 4 bases and J dropped 2; count of bases not matched to a gene: 1. The CDR3 loop reads CASSRDRGTKNIQYF. In nucleotides, the CDR3 is TGCGCCAGCAGCCGGGACAGGGGGACCAAAAACATTCAGTACTTC.

This clonotype was seen repeatedly, ten times or more. V and J are TRBV7-9 and TRBJ1-3; D call uncertain. The CDR3 has 12 residues. V shed 1 base and J shed 4 bases, with 2 bases lying between them. The germline V gene has CDR1 SEHNR and CDR2 FQNEAQ (reference sequence). The DNA of the CDR3 is TGTGCCAGCAGCTTAGTCGGAAACACCATATATTTT. Translated, it gives CASSLVGNTIYF.

This clonotype showed up many times. The chain joins TRBV6-5 to TRBJ2-3; 10 bases line up with TRBD2. Germline V gene lookup returns CDR1 MNHEY and CDR2 SVGAGI. V trimming: 4 bases; J trimming: 7 bases; junction bases outside the gene matches: 8. There are 15 residues in the CDR3. The CDR3 coding sequence is TGTGCCAGCAGTTTAAATAGCGGGGGGCCCAATACGCAGTATTTT. It encodes CASSLNSGGPNTQYF.

This clonotype was picked up many times. The chain combines TRBV7-2 with TRBJ2-3; 9 nucleotides agree with TRBD2. Trimming removed 5 bases from V and 6 bases from J; junction bases left unmatched: 9. CDR3 size: 15 residues. The germline CDR1 and CDR2 sequences are SGHTA and FQGNSA. The CDR3 DNA is TGTGCCAGCAGCCAGCGGCTAGCGGGGTCGGATACGCAGTATTTT. Its translation is CASSQRLAGSDTQYF.

This clonotype was detected ten times or more. This chain links TRBV12-3 or TRBV12-4 with TRBJ1-5; 8 bases are shared with TRBD1. Unmatched junction bases numbered 8, after V lost 5 bases and J lost 5 bases. The CDR3 consists of 15 residues. CDR3 coding DNA: TGTGCCAGCAGTCTTCGGACAGGGCTCCATCAGCCCCAGCATTTT. It specifies CASSLRTGLHQPQHF.